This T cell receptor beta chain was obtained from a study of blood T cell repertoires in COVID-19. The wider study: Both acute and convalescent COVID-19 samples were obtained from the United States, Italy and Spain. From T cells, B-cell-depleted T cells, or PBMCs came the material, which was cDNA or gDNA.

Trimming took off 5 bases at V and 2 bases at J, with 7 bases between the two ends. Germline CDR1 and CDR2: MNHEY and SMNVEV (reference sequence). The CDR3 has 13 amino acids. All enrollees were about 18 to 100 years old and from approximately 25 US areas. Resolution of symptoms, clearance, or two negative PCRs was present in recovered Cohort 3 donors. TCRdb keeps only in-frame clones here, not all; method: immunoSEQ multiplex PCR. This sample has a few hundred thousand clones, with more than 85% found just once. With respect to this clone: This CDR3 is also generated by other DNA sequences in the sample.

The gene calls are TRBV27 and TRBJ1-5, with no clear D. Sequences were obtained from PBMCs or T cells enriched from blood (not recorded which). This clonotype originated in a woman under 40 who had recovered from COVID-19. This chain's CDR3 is CASSDNGNQPQHF. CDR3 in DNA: TGTGCCAGCAGTGACAATGGCAATCAGCCCCAGCATTTT.